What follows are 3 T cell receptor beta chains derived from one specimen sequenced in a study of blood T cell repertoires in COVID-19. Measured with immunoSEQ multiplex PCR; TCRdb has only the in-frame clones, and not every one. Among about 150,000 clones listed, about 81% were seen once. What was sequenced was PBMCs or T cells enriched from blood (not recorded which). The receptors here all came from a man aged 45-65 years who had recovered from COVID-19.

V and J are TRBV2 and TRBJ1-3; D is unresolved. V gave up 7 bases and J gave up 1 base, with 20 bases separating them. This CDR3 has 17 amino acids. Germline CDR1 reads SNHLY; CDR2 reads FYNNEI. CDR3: CASTRERPGLSGNTIYF. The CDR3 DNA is TGTGCCAGCACCCGGGAGAGACCGGGCCTTTCTGGAAACACCATATATTTT.

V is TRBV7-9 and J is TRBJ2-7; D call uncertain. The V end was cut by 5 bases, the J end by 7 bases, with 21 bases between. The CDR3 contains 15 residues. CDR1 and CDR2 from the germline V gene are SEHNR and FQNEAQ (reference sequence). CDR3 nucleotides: TGTGCCAGCAGCCATTCACCAGGAAATTTCGGAGAGCAGTACTTC. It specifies CASSHSPGNFGEQYF.

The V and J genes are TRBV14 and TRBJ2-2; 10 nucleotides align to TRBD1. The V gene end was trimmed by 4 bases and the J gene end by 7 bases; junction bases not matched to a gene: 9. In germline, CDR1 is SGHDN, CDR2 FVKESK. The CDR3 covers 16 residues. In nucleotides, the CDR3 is TGTGCCAGCAGCCCCGTGGGACAGGGGCGGATCGGGGAGCTGTTTTTT. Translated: CASSPVGQGRIGELFF.